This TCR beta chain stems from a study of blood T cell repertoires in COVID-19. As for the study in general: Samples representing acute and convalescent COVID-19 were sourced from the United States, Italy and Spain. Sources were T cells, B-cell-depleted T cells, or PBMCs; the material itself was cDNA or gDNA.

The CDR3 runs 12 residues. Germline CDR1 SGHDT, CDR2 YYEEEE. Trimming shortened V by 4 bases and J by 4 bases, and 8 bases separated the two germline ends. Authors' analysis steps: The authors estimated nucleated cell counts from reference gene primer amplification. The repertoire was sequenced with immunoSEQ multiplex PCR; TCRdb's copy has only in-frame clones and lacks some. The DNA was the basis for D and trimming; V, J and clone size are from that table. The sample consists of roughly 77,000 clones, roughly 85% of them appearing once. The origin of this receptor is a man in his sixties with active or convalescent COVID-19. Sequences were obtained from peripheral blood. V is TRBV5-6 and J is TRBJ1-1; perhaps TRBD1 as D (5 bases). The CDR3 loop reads CASSARGTEAFF. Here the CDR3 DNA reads TGTGCCAGCAGCGCAAGGGGCACTGAAGCTTTCTTT. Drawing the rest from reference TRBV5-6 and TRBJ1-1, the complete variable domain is DAGVTQSPTHLIKTRGQQVTLRCSPKSGHDTVSWYQQALGQGPQFIFQYYEEEERQRGNFPDRFSGHQFPNYSSELNVNALLLGDSALYLCASSARGTEAFFGQGTRLTVV.